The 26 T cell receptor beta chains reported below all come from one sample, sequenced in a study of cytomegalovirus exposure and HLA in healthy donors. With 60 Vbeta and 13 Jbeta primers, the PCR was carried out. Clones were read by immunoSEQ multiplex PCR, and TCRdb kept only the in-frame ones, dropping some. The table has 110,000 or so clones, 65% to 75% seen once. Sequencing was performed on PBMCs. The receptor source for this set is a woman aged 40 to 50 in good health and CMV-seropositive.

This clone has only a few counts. The CDR3 spells CASRVPGGVSTGELFF. Here the CDR3 DNA reads TGCGCCAGCAGGGTTCCAGGGGGAGTCAGCACCGGGGAGCTGTTTTTT. The chain joins TRBV5-1 to TRBJ2-2, with TRBD1 matching over 7 bases. V was pared by 5 bases and J by 4 bases, with 11 bases of the junction left unmatched. Germline V gene sequence: CDR1 SGHRS, CDR2 YFSETQ. The CDR3 totals 16 residues.

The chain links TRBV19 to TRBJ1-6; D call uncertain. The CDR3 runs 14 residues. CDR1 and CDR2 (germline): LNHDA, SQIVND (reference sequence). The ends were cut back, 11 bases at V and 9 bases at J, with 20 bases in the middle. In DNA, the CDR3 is TGTGCCTCGGCTTATGGACGGGAAGGTTCACCCCTCCACTTT. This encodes CASAYGREGSPLHF.

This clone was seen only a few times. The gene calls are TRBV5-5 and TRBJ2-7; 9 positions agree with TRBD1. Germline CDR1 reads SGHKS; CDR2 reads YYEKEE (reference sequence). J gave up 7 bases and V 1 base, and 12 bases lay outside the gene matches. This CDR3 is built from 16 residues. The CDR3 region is CASSLQGWTGAGEQYF. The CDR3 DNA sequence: TGTGCCAGCAGCTTGCAGGGGTGGACAGGGGCGGGGGAGCAGTACTTC.

The CDR3 region has the DNA TGCGCCAGCAGCCCGAGCGGCGGGGTAGGGCAAGAGACCCAGTACTTC. Its protein is CASSPSGGVGQETQYF. This sequence joins TRBV5-1 and TRBJ2-5; D may be TRBD2 (6 bases). This CDR3 comprises 16 residues. CDR1 SGHRS and CDR2 YFSETQ come from the germline V gene. V shed 4 bases and J shed 2 bases, with 18 bases lying between them.

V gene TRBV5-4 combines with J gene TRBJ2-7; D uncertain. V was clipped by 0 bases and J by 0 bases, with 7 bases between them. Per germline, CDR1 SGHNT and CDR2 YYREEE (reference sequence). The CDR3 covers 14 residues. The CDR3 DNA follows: TGTGCCAGCAGCTTGGAAACTAACTCCTACGAGCAGTACTTC. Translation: CASSLETNSYEQYF.

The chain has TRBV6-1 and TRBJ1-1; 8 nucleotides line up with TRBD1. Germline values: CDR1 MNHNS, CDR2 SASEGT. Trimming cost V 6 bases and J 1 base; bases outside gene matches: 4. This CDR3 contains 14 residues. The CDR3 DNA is TGTGCCAGCAGAAGGGACAGGAGGAACACTGAAGCTTTCTTT. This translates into CASRRDRRNTEAFF.

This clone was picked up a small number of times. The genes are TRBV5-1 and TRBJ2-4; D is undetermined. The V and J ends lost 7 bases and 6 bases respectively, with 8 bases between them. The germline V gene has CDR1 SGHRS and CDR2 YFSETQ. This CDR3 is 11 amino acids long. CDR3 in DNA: TGCGCCAGCGGAGACCGAAACATTCAGTACTTC. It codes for CASGDRNIQYF. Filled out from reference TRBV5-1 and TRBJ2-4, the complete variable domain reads KAGVTQTPRYLIKTRGQQVTLSCSPISGHRSVSWYQQTPGQGLQFLFEYFSETQRNKGNFPGRFSGRQFSNSRSEMNVSTLELGDSALYLCASGDRNIQYFGAGTRLSVL.

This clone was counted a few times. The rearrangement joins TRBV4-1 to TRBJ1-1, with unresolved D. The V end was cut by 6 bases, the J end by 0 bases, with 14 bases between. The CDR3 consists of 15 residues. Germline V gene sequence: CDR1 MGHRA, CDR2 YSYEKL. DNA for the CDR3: TGCGCCAGCAGTCCCCCCGGGAACATGAACACTGAAGCTTTCTTT. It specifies CASSPPGNMNTEAFF.

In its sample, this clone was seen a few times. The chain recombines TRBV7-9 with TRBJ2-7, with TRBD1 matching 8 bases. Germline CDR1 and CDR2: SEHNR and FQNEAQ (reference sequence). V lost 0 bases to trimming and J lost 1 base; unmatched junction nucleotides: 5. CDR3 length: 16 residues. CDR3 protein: CASSLAQGARSYEQYF. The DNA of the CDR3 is TGTGCCAGCAGCTTAGCCCAGGGGGCTCGGTCCTACGAGCAGTACTTC.

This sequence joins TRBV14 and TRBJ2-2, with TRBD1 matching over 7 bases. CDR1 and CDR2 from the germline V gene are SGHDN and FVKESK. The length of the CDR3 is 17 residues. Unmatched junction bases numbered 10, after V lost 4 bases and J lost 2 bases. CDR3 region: CASSPHVGTDNTGELFF. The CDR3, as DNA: TGTGCCAGCAGCCCCCACGTCGGGACAGATAACACCGGGGAGCTGTTTTTT.

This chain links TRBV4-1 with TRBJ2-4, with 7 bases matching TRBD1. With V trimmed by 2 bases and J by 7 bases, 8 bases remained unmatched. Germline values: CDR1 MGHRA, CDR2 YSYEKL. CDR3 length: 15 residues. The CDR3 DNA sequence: TGCGCCAGCAGCCAACCCACTGACAGGGCCAACATTCAGTACTTC. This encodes CASSQPTDRANIQYF.

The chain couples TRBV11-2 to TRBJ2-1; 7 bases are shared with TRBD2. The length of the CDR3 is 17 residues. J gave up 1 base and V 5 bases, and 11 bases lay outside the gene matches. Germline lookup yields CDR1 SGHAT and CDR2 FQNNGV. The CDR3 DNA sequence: TGTGCCAGCAGCCCCGGCTTGCGGGGGATATCCTACAATGAGCAGTTCTTC. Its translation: CASSPGLRGISYNEQFF.

In DNA form, the CDR3 reads TGTGCCAGCAGGCCCCGGGACACCTATTCACCCCTCCACTTT. Protein sequence: CASRPRDTYSPLHF. This sequence joins TRBV2 and TRBJ1-6; TRBD1 is a possible D gene (6 bases). Germline CDR1 reads SNHLY; CDR2 reads FYNNEI. The CDR3 runs to 14 residues. V was pared by 6 bases and J by 8 bases, with 14 bases between.

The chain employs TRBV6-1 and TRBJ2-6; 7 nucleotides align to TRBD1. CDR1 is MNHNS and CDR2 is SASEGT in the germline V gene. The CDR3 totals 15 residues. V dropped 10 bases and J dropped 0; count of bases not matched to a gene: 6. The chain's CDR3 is CATGQLSSGANVLTF. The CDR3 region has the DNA TGTGCCACGGGACAGCTGAGCTCTGGGGCCAACGTCCTGACTTTC.

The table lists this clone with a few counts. CDR3 bases: TGTGCCAGCAGCGTAGAAGTGGGGGGGGCCAAAAACATTCAGTACTTC. Translating gives CASSVEVGGAKNIQYF. The chain is built from TRBV9 and TRBJ2-4; 7 bases are shared with TRBD2. The ends lost 0 bases at V and 1 base at J; junction bases unmatched: 4. This CDR3 has 16 amino acids. Germline lookup yields CDR1 SGDLS and CDR2 YYNGEE.

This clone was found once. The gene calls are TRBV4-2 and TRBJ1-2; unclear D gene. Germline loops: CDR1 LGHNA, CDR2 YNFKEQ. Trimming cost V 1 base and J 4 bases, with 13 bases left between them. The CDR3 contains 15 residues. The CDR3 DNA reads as TGTGCCAGCAGCCAAGTCCTACAGAGCCTCTATGGCTACACCTTC. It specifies CASSQVLQSLYGYTF.

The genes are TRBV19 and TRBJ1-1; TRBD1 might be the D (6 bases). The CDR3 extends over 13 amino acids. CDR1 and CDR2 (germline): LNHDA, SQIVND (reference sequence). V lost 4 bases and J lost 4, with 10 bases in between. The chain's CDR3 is CASSTRGPTEAFF. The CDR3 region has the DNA TGTGCCAGTAGTACCAGGGGTCCCACTGAAGCTTTCTTT.

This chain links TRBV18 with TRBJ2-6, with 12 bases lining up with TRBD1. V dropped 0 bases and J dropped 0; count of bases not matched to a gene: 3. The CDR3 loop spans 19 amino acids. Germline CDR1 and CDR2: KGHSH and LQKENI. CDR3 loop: CASSPPGQGATSGANVLTF. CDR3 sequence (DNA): TGTGCCAGCTCACCACCGGGACAGGGGGCTACCTCTGGGGCCAACGTCCTGACTTTC.

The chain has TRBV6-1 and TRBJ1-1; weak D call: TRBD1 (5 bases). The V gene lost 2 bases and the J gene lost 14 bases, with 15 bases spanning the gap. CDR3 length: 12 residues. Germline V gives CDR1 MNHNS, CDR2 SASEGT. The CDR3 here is CASSERQGSRFF. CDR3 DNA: TGTGCCAGCAGTGAAAGGCAGGGTAGTCGGTTCTTT.

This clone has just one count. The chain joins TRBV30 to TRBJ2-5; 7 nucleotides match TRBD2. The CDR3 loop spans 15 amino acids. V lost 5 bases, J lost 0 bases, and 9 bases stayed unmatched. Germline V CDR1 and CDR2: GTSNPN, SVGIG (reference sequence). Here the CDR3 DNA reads TGTGCCTGGTCTTTGGGGACTACGTACCAAGAGACCCAGTACTTC. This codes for CAWSLGTTYQETQYF.

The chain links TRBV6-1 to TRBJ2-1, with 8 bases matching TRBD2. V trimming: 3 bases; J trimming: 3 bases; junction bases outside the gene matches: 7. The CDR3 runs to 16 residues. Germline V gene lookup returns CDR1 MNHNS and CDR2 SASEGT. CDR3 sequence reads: CASSEIPTSGYNEQFF. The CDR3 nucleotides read TGTGCCAGCAGTGAGATTCCTACTAGCGGCTACAATGAGCAGTTCTTC.

The CDR3 DNA reads as TGTGCCTGGGATAGAGGGCGGATCCAAACTGAGCAGTTCTTC. Amino acid sequence: CAWDRGRIQTEQFF. The chain employs TRBV30 and TRBJ2-1, with D possibly matching TRBD2 (5 bases). Trimming shortened V by 5 bases and J by 9 bases, and 20 bases separated the two germline ends. The length of the CDR3 is 14 residues. The germline V gene encodes CDR1 GTSNPN and CDR2 SVGIG (reference sequence).

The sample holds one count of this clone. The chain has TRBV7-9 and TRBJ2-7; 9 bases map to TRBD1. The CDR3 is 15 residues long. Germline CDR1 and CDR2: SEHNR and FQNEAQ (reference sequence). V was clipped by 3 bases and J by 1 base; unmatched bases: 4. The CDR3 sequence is CASSFGQGKSYEQYF. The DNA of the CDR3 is TGTGCCAGCAGCTTCGGACAGGGGAAGTCCTACGAGCAGTACTTC.

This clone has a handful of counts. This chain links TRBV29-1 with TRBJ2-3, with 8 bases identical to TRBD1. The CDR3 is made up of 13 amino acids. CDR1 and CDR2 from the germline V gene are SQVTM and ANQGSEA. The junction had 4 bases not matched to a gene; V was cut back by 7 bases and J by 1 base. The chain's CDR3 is CSADRGGTDTQYF. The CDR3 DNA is TGCAGCGCAGACAGGGGCGGCACAGATACGCAGTATTTT.

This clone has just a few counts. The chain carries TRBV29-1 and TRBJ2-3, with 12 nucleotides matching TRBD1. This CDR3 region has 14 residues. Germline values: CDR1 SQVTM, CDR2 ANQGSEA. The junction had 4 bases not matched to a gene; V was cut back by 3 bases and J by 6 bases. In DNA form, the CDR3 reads TGCAGCGTTGACGGGACAGGGGGCTCGGATACGCAGTATTTT. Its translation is CSVDGTGGSDTQYF.

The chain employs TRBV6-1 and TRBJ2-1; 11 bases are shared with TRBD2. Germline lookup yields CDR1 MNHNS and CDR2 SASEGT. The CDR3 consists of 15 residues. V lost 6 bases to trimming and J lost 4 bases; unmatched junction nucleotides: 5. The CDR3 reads CASSSGTSGYNEQFF. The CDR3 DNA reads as TGTGCCAGCAGCTCCGGGACTAGCGGTTACAATGAGCAGTTCTTC.